This T cell receptor (beta chain) derives from a study of cytomegalovirus exposure and HLA in healthy donors. Overall study context: Later, an analysis reported that the approximately 120 validation repertoires had used the same platform as the approximately 720 first-cohort repertoires. Study-level points and caveats: For most TCR sequences rarity was the rule, although some public TCRs occurred in many donors.

Generated by immunoSEQ multiplex PCR, the TCRdb table keeps only in-frame clones and is missing some. Here the sample spans 110,000 or so clones, around 83% being singletons. Turning to this clone: The antigen remains undetermined.

The sample consisted of PBMCs. The source of this sequence is a woman in her late teens or twenties in good health and CMV-seropositive.

The CDR3 coding sequence is TGCGCCAGCAGCTTAGGACAGGGGGATTGGACAGATACGCAGTATTTT. This translates into CASSLGQGDWTDTQYF. The chain combines TRBV5-1 with TRBJ2-3, with 10 bases fitting TRBD1. CDR1 and CDR2 from the germline V gene are SGHRS and YFSETQ. V gave up 2 bases and J gave up 3 bases; unmatched junction bases: 6. The CDR3 loop spans 16 amino acids.